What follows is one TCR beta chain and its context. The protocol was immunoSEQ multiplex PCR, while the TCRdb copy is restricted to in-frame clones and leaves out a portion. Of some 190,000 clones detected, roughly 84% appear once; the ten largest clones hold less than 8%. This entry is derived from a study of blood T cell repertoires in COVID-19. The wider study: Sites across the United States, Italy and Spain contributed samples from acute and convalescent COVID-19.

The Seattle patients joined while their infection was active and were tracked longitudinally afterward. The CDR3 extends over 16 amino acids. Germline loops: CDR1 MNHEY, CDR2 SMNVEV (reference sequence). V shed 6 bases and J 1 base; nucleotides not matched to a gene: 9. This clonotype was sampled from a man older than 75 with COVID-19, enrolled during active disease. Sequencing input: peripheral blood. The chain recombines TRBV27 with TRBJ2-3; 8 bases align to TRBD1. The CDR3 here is CASRINRGIGTDTQYF. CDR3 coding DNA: TGTGCCAGCAGGATTAACAGGGGGATCGGCACAGATACGCAGTATTTT.